The clone carrying this T cell receptor beta chain was observed a few times. This specimen belongs to a study of read filtering for tumor transcriptome and immune sequencing. The CDR3 runs 16 residues. Per germline, CDR1 MNHNY and CDR2 SVGAGI (reference sequence). V shed 4 bases and J 4 bases; nucleotides not matched to a gene: 8. Molecular barcoded adaptors covering alpha/delta and beta/gamma chains were used on around 400 ng RNA. TCRdb recomputed calls from the reads with MiXCR, one row per CDR3 protein. The profile shows roughly 38,000 distinct CDR3 sequences, under 15% of them singletons. The sequenced material came from a population of CD138-negative cells sorted from bone marrow. The origin of this receptor is a donor at least 40 years old with multiple myeloma. The chain combines TRBV6-6 with TRBJ2-3; 10 bases agree with TRBD2. DNA for the CDR3: TGTGCCAGCAGTTCGACCGGGACTAGCGCCTCAGATACGCAGTATTTT. Translated: CASSSTGTSASDTQYF.